This T cell receptor beta chain was identified during a study of blood T cell repertoires in COVID-19. In Seattle, patients joined the study during active infection and were tracked longitudinally. Repertoires were generated with immunoSEQ multiplex PCR, while TCRdb's copy carries only in-frame clones and drops some. Of tens of thousands of clones listed, approximately 86% are singletons. This clone has more than one count but fewer than ten. CDR3 length: 15 residues. Trimming pared 0 bases from V and 5 bases from J, leaving 14 bases between. Looked up from germline, CDR1 is MGHRA and CDR2 is YSYEKL. The chain has TRBV4-1 and TRBJ2-7; D perhaps matches TRBD2 (5 bases). Source material: peripheral blood. The origin of this receptor is a man aged 40-49 years with COVID-19, enrolled during active disease. The CDR3 here is CASSQESRRNHEQYF. CDR3 DNA: TGCGCCAGCAGCCAAGAATCGAGGAGGAACCACGAGCAGTACTTC.